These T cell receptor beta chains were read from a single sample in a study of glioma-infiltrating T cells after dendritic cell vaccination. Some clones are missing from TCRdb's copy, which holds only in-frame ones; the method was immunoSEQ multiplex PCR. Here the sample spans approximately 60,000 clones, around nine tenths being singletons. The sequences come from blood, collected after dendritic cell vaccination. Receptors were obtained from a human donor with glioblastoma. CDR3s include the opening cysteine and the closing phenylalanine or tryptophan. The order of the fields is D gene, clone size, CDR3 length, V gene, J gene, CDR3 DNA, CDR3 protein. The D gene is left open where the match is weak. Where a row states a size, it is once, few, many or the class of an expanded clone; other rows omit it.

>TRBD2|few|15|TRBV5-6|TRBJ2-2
TGTGCCAGCAGCTTGATACCTAGCGGGCTCGGGGAGCTGTTTTTT
CASSLIPSGLGELFF
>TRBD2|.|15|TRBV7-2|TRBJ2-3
TGTGCCAGCAGCTTAGCAGCGGGAGGGGTAGATACGCAGTATTTT
CASSLAAGGVDTQYF
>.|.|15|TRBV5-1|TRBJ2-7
TGCGCCAGCAGCCCAGGGATAGCGGTGACCTACGAGCAGTACTTC
CASSPGIAVTYEQYF
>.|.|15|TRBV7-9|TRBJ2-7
TGTGCCAGCAGCTGGGACACTAGGAACCAGTACGAGCAGTACTTC
CASSWDTRNQYEQYF
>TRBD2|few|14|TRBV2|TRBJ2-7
TGTGCCAGCAGCGTAGCGGGAGGGAACTACGAGCAGTACTTC
CASSVAGGNYEQYF
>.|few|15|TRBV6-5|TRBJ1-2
TGTGCCAGCAGTTACTCGTTTGAGCAAGACTATGGCTACACCTTC
CASSYSFEQDYGYTF
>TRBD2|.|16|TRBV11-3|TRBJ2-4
TGTGCCAGCAGCTTAGATCAGGGACTAGCCGGGGACATTCAGTACTTC
CASSLDQGLAGDIQYF
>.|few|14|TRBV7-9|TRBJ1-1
TGTGCCAGCAGTTTCTCGTTCGGGGACACTGAAGCTTTCTTT
CASSFSFGDTEAFF
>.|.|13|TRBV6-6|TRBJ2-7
TGTGCCAGCAGTTTGCACTCCTCCTACGAGCAGTACTTC
CASSLHSSYEQYF
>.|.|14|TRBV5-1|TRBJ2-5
TGCGCCAGCAGCTTAAAGGGGCCGCAAGAGACCCAGTACTTC
CASSLKGPQETQYF
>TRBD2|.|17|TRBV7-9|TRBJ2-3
TGTGCCAGCAGCTTCCGGGGACTAGCGGGAAGCACAGATACGCAGTATTTT
CASSFRGLAGSTDTQYF
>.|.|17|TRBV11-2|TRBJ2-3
TGTGCCAGCAGCTTAAAGGGTCCGGGGGAGAGCCTAGATACGCAGTATTTT
CASSLKGPGESLDTQYF
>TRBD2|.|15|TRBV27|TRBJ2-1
TGTGCCAGCAGTAGACTAGCGGGGGATTACAATGAGCAGTTCTTC
CASSRLAGDYNEQFF
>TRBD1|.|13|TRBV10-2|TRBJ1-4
TGCGCCAGCAGAGACGGGGACAGTGGAAAACTGTTTTTT
CASRDGDSGKLFF
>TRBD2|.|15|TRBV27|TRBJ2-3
TGTGCCAGCAGTTTCCTAGCGGGGGAGACGAATACGCAGTATTTT
CASSFLAGETNTQYF
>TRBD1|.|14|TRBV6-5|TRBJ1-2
TGTGCCAGCAGACCGACAGGGGGCGTTTATGGCTACACCTTC
CASRPTGGVYGYTF
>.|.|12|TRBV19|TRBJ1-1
TGTGCCAGTAGTCAGTGGAACACTGAAGCTTTCTTT
CASSQWNTEAFF
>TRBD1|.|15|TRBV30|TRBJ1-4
TGTGCCTGGGGCGTATACAGGGGAACTAATGAAAAACTGTTTTTT
CAWGVYRGTNEKLFF
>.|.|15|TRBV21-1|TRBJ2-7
TGTGCCAGCAGCAAAACTCCGGGACAAACCTACGAGCAGTACTTC
CASSKTPGQTYEQYF
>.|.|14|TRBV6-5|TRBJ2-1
TGTGCCAGCACCATGGAGGGAGGAAGGAGTGAGCAGTTCTTC
CASTMEGGRSEQFF
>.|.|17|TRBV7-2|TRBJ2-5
TGTGCCAGCAGCTTAGAACGGTTCTCCCACGGCGGAGGGACCCAGTACTTC
CASSLERFSHGGGTQYF
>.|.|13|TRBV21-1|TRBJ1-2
TGTGCCAGCAGCAAAGCTATGGGGCTTGGCTACACCTTC
CASSKAMGLGYTF
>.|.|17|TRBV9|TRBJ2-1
TGTGCCAGCAGCATGGGTATACAGGGAAGCTCCTACAATGAGCAGTTCTTC
CASSMGIQGSSYNEQFF
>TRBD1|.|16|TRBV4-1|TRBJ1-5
TGCGCCAGCAGCCAGTTAGGACAGGGGGACAATCAGCCCCAGCATTTT
CASSQLGQGDNQPQHF
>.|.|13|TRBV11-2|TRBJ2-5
TGTGCCAGCAGCTTTGGGCCCCAAGAGACCCAGTACTTC
CASSFGPQETQYF
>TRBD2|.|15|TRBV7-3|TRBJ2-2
TGTGCCAGCAGCCTAGCGGGAGGGAACACCGGGGAGCTGTTTTTT
CASSLAGGNTGELFF
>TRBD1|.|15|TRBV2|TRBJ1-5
TGTGCCAGCAACGAACAGGGGGCGGGCAATCAGCCCCAGCATTTT
CASNEQGAGNQPQHF
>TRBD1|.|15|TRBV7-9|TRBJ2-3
TGTGCCAGCAGCACAAGACAGGGCAGCACAGATACGCAGTATTTT
CASSTRQGSTDTQYF
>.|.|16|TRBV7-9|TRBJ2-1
TGTGCCAGCAGCTTAGGTGCAGCGATCTCCTACAATGAGCAGTTCTTC
CASSLGAAISYNEQFF
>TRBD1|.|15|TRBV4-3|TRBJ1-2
TGCGCCAGCAGCGACTCCAGGGACAGTACGTTTGGCTACACCTTC
CASSDSRDSTFGYTF
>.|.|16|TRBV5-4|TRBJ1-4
TGTGCCAGCAGCCCCGGCGGGGGGGCAACTAATGAAAAACTGTTTTTT
CASSPGGGATNEKLFF
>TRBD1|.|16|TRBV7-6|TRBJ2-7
TGTGCCAGCAGCTTAACACAGGGGTCCTTAACCTACGAGCAGTACTTC
CASSLTQGSLTYEQYF
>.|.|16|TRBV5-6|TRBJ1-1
TGTGCCAGCAGCTTGCTTCGAGGACTTGTGAACACTGAAGCTTTCTTT
CASSLLRGLVNTEAFF
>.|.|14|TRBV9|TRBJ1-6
TGTGCCAGCAGCTTCACCGGGACACTGTCACCCCTCCACTTT
CASSFTGTLSPLHF
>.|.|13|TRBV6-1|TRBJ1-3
TGTGCCAGCAGTGTCGGTTCTGGAAACACCATATATTTT
CASSVGSGNTIYF
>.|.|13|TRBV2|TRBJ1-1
TGTGCCAGCAGGACAGGTTTGAACACTGAAGCTTTCTTT
CASRTGLNTEAFF
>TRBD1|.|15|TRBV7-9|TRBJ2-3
TGTGCCATACCCCAGGGGGTCAGCGTCACAGATACGCAGTATTTT
CAIPQGVSVTDTQYF
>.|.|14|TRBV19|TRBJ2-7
TGTGCCAGTAGTGAGCTGAAGAACTCCTACGAGCAGTACTTC
CASSELKNSYEQYF
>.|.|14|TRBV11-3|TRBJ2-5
TGTGCCAGCAGCGGCAGCTTGTTGGAGAAGACCCAGTACTTC
CASSGSLLEKTQYF
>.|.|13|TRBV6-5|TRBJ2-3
TGTGCCAGCAGTTCTGAGGCGGCAGATACGCAGTATTTT
CASSSEAADTQYF
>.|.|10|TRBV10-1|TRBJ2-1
TGCGCCAGCAGCGGACAGCAGCAGTTCTTC
CASSGQQQFF
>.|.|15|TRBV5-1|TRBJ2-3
TGCGCCAGCAGCTTGGGGGTCAGGGGCACAGATACGCAGTATTTT
CASSLGVRGTDTQYF
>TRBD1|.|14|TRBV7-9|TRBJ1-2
TGTGCCAGCAGCTTAAGGGGACAGGGAATGGGCTACACCTTC
CASSLRGQGMGYTF
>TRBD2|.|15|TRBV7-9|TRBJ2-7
TGTGCCAGCAGCTTAGAGCGGGGTGCTTCCGACGAGCAGTACTTC
CASSLERGASDEQYF
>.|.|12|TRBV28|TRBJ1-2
TGTGCCAGCAGTTCCGGCCTAGCTGGCTACACCTTC
CASSSGLAGYTF
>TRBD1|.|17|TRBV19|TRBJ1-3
TGTGCCAGTAGTTCGCCGAGACAGGGGGAAACTGGAAACACCATATATTTT
CASSSPRQGETGNTIYF
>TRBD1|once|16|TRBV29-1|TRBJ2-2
TGCAGCGTTCACTTCCGGGACAGCACGAACACCGGGGAGCTGTTTTTT
CSVHFRDSTNTGELFF
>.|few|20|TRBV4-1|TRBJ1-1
TGCGCCAGCAGGCCCAACTTCGCCCCGGCGAACAGGGATCCGAACACTGAAGCTTTCTTT
CASRPNFAPANRDPNTEAFF
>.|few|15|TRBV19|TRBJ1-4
TGTGCCAGTAGTATGAAGAACAGGGTAGTCGAAAAACTGTTTTTT
CASSMKNRVVEKLFF
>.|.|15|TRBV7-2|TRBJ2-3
TGTGCCAGCAGCTTAGGAGCAACTAGCACAGATACGCAGTATTTT
CASSLGATSTDTQYF
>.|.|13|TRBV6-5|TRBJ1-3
TGTGCCAGCAGTAGCGCTCCTGGAAACACCATATATTTT
CASSSAPGNTIYF